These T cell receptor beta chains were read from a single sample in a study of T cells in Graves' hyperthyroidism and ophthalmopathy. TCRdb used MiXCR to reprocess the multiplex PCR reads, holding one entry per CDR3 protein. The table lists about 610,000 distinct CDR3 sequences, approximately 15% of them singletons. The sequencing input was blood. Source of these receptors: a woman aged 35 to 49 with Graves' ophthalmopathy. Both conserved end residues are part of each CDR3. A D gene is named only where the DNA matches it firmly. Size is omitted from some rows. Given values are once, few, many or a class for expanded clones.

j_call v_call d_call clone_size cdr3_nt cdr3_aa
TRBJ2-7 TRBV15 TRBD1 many TGTGCCACCAGCTTCCGGACAGGGGACGAGCAGTACTTC CATSFRTGDEQYF
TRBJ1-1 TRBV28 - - TGTGCCAGCAGCCCAACGGCGGTCACTGAAGCTTTCTTT CASSPTAVTEAFF
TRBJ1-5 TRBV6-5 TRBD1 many TGTGCCAGCAGTTACTCGGCAGGGGGGGATCAGCCCCAGCATTTT CASSYSAGGDQPQHF
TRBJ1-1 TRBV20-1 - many TGCAGTGCTAGGGGGCAGCCCAACACTGAAGCTTTCTTT CSARGQPNTEAFF
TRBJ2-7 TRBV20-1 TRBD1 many TGCAGTGCTAGGATGACGAGACAGGGTTGGTACGAGCAGTACTTC CSARMTRQGWYEQYF
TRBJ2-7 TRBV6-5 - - TGTGCCAGCAGTTACGGGAAGAACTACGAGCAGTACTTC CASSYGKNYEQYF
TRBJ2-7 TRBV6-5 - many TGTGCCAGCAGTTACGCAGAGGGATACGAGCAGTACTTC CASSYAEGYEQYF
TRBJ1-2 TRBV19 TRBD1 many TGTGCCAGTAGTATGGGACAGTATGGCTACACCTTC CASSMGQYGYTF
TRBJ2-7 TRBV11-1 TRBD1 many TGTGCCAGCAGCTCTCTCTTTTCGGGACAGAGCTACGAGCAGTACTTC CASSSLFSGQSYEQYF
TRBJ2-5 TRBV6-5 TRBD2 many TGTGCCAGCAGTTACACGGCGGGAGCTAGGGAGACCCAGTACTTC CASSYTAGARETQYF
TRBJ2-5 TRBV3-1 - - TGTGCCAGCAGCCAAGGATTGGACCAAAGGGCCCAGTACTTC CASSQGLDQRAQYF
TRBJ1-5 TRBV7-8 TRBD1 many TGTGCCAGCAGCTCGCACAGGGGGAGCAATCAGCCCCAGCATTTT CASSSHRGSNQPQHF
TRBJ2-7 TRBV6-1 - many TGTGCCAGCAGTGACCGGACGGGGACCTACGAGCAGTACTTC CASSDRTGTYEQYF
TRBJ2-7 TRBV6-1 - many TGTGCCAGCATGCTCAGGTTTACTAACTACGAGCAGTACTTC CASMLRFTNYEQYF
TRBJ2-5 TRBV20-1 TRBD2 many TGCAGTGCTAGAGATCCGAGCGGGAGGGCCGAAGAGACCCAGTACTTC CSARDPSGRAEETQYF
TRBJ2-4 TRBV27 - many TGTGCCAGCAGTTTAAGGGTTGAACAGGGAGGAAAAAACATTCAGTACTTC CASSLRVEQGGKNIQYF
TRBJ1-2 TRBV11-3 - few TGTGCCAGCAGGCCTCCCCCGGGGGGGCACTATGGCTACACCTTC CASRPPPGGHYGYTF
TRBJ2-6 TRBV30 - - TGTGCCTGGAGTCGAGGCCTCTCTGGGGCCAACGTCCTGACTTTC CAWSRGLSGANVLTF
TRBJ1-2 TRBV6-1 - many TGTGCCAGCAGTGAAGTAGAGAACGGGGTCTATGGCTACACCTTC CASSEVENGVYGYTF
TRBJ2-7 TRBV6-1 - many TGTGCCAGCAGTAAATTTGCCGGGTACGAGCAGTACTTC CASSKFAGYEQYF
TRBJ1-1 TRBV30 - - TGTGCCTGGAGCCGAGGGGGGACCCCTGAAGCTTTCTTT CAWSRGGTPEAFF
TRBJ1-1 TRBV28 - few TGTGCCAGCGTGGGGTACACTGAAGCTTTCTTT CASVGYTEAFF
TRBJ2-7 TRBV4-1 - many TGCGCCAGCAGCCAAGAAGACAGGGAAGCGGGCTACGAGCAGTACTTC CASSQEDREAGYEQYF
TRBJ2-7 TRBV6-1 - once TGTGCCAGCAGGAGGACAGCCCCGAGCTCCTACGAGCAGTACTTC CASRRTAPSSYEQYF
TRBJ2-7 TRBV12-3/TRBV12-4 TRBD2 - TGTGCCAGCAGTTTAGGACTAGCGGGAATCCACTCCTCCTACGAGCAGTACTTC CASSLGLAGIHSSYEQYF
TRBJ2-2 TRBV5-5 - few TGTGCCAGCAGCTTTCTAGGTGGCACTAACACCGGGGAGCTGTTTTTT CASSFLGGTNTGELFF
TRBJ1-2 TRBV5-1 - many TGCGCCAGCAGCTTGGACACACCGGAGTATGGCTACACCTTC CASSLDTPEYGYTF
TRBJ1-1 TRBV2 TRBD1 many TGTGCCAGCAGTGGGACAGGGCCTGGGAGCACTGAAGCTTTCTTT CASSGTGPGSTEAFF
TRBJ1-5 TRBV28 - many TGTGCCAGCAGTCCTCCCCCGGCCAGAGTCAATCAGCCCCAGCATTTT CASSPPPARVNQPQHF
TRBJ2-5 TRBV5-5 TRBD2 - TGTGCCAGCAGCTTCTCGGGACTAGCGGGAGGAGGAGAGACCCAGTACTTC CASSFSGLAGGGETQYF
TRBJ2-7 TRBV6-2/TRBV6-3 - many TGTGCCAGCAGCGGGGACACATACGAGCAGTACTTC CASSGDTYEQYF
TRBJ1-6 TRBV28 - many TGTGCCAGCAGTGAACCGGGCGGGGTAGGCCGCTCACCCCTCCACTTT CASSEPGGVGRSPLHF
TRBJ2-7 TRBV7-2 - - TGTGCCAGCAGCCCCGTGGCTGTGCCTTATTACGAGCGGTCCTTC CASSPVAVPYYERSF
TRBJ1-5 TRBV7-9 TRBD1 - TGTGCCAGCAGTTCACAGGGGGCTAATCAGCCCCAGCATTTT CASSSQGANQPQHF
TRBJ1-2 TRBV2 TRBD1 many TGTGCCAGCAGTCCGACAGGGTCCAACTATGGCTACACCTTC CASSPTGSNYGYTF
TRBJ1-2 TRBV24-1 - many TGTGCCACCAGTGATGGGGCATTCTATGGCTACACCTTC CATSDGAFYGYTF